This T cell receptor beta chain was found in a study of identical twins. Study outcomes and limitations: It was cross-sectional statistical analysis, not following the same donors, that the conclusions relied on. Modeled out-of-frame TCR alpha sharing in monozygotic twins fell below observed levels. Reduced insertions were recorded for abundant cord blood beta clonotypes, with no such pattern in memory repertoires.

A single record per CDR3 protein comes from TCRdb applying MiXCR to the 5' RACE reads. The sample contains 310,000 or so distinct CDR3 sequences, more than 6.5% of which appear only once. As for this clonotype: The target antigen is unknown.

Trimming shortened V by 3 bases and J by 4 bases, and 22 bases separated the two germline ends. The CDR3 extends over 17 amino acids. Germline CDR1 is SGHRS and CDR2 is YFSETQ. The sample also formed part of further work on yellow fever vaccine responses in identical twins.

The V call is TRBV5-1, the J call TRBJ2-5; TRBD1 or TRBD2 may be the D gene (7 bases each). The sample was memory (CD45RO+) T cells sorted from blood. The TCR was taken from a woman between 18 and 29 years old in good health. CDR3 residues: CASSWGGQNTGAETQYF. The CDR3 region has the DNA TGCGCCAGCAGCTGGGGGGGACAGAATACTGGGGCAGAGACCCAGTACTTC. Filled out from reference TRBV5-1 and TRBJ2-5, the complete variable domain reads KAGVTQTPRYLIKTRGQQVTLSCSPISGHRSVSWYQQTPGQGLQFLFEYFSETQRNKGNFPGRFSGRQFSNSRSEMNVSTLELGDSALYLCASSWGGQNTGAETQYFGPGTRLLVL.